Below, 31 T cell receptor beta chains from the same sample are listed, as sequenced in a study of regulatory T cells in long-lasting Graves disease listed by TCRdb under 2021. This specimen's time point label, per the study, means: newly diagnosed GD, antithyroid drugs for less than 3 months. For both TCR sequencing and RNA sequencing, RNA was extracted from PBMCs in TRIzol. The method behind the library was multiplex PCR. Instrument on record: Illumina HiSeq 4000. CDR3 regions were amplified by Arm-PCR with iRepertoire HTBI primers to construct TCR beta libraries. The public sequencing data were trimmed at Q25 with fastp and processed into clonotypes with MiXCR by TCRdb, which kept only in-frame beta chains. Under each unique CDR3 protein, matching rows form one entry showing the most common genes and DNA. The sample includes hundreds of thousands of distinct CDR3 sequences, with 14% to 15% observed a single time. The ten largest clones represent roughly 8% of the sample.

The data were also submitted as part of a second study, on T cells in Graves' hyperthyroidism and ophthalmopathy.

The starting material was peripheral blood mononuclear cells (PBMCs), obtained at new diagnosis, from a patient treated with antithyroid drugs. Receptor source: a woman aged 40 to 49 with Graves disease. Donor details come from another sample of the same person, matched by shared clones.

In its sample, this clonotype was seen many times. A much larger clonotype is one base distant, so this may be a read error. The chain carries TRBV2 and TRBJ2-5; 9 bases match TRBD2. From germline, CDR1 is SNHLY and CDR2 FYNNEI. V was clipped by 5 bases and J by 9 bases; unmatched bases: 7. This CDR3 region has 13 residues. The CDR3 DNA reads as TGTGCCAGCAGTAAACAGCGGGGGGAGGCCCAGTACTTC. It encodes CASSKQRGEAQYF.

The chain has TRBV20-1 and TRBJ2-1; 9 bases are a match to TRBD2. After removal of 0 bases from V and 5 bases from J, the junction contained 5 bases not matched to a gene. CDR3 size: 15 residues. The germline V gene has CDR1 DFQATT and CDR2 SNEGSKA (reference sequence). The CDR3 reads CSARDRGRADNEQFF. The CDR3 bases are TGCAGTGCTAGAGATCGCGGGAGGGCCGACAATGAGCAGTTCTTC.

Comment on this clonotype: A single base is all that separates this from a far larger clone, so a read error is likely. The chain joins TRBV6-2 or TRBV6-3 to TRBJ2-3, with D possibly TRBD2 on 6 matching bases. CDR1 is MNHEY and CDR2 is SVGEGT in the germline V gene. The length of the CDR3 is 15 residues. The CDR3 here is CASSRSGTSTYTQYF. The CDR3 bases are TGTGCCAGCAGTCGCAGCGGAACTAGCACATATACGCAGTATTTT.

This clonotype was picked up many times. The J gene is TRBJ1-1, the V gene TRBV28, with D uncertain. The CDR3 has 12 amino acids. From germline, CDR1 is MDHEN and CDR2 SYDVKM. V was cut by 7 bases and J by 1 base, with 7 bases left in between. CDR3 amino acids: CASNYRNTEAFF. CDR3 bases: TGTGCCAGCAATTACCGGAACACTGAAGCTTTCTTT.

For this clonotype: This likely came from a read error, as a far larger clone is one base away. This chain connects TRBV30 to TRBJ2-3; TRBD1 matches at 10 bases. The DNA end favors TRBJ2-7, so the J call may be wrong. The CDR3 is 18 amino acids. Germline V gene data show CDR1 as GTSNPN and CDR2 as SVGIG (reference sequence). The CDR3 nucleotides are TGTGCCTGGAGTGCCCGATCTGGACAGGGGGGGTCCTACAATGAGCAGTACTTC. Protein sequence: CAWSARSGQGGSYNEQYF.

In its sample, this clonotype was seen many times. This chain joins TRBV5-1 and TRBJ2-7, with D perhaps matching TRBD2 (5 bases). CDR1 and CDR2 (germline): SGHRS, YFSETQ. V gave up 0 bases and J gave up 3 bases, with 7 bases separating them. The CDR3 is 13 amino acids. This CDR3 is CASSLAADYEQYF. The DNA of the CDR3 is TGCGCCAGCAGCTTGGCAGCGGACTACGAGCAGTACTTC.

This clonotype was recorded many times. V and J are TRBV28 and TRBJ2-3, with 10 bases that match TRBD2. V shed 5 bases, J shed 5 bases, and the junction held 10 bases outside the gene matches. The CDR3 runs 16 residues. The germline V gene has CDR1 MDHEN and CDR2 SYDVKM. For the CDR3, the DNA is TGTGCCAGCAGTGGAGGACTAGCGGTGTGGGGAGATACGCAGTATTTT. Residues: CASSGGLAVWGDTQYF. The whole variable domain, filled in from reference TRBV28 and TRBJ2-3, reads DVKVTQSSRYLVKRTGEKVFLECVQDMDHENMFWYRQDPGLGLRLIYFSYDVKMKEKGDIPEGYSVSREKKERFSLILESASTNQTSMYLCASSGGLAVWGDTQYFGPGTRLTVL.

This clonotype was seen many times. The chain employs TRBV3-1 and TRBJ2-7; unclear D gene. Germline V gene lookup returns CDR1 LGHDT and CDR2 YNNKEL (reference sequence). Trimming shortened V by 4 bases and J by 3 bases, and 13 bases separated the two germline ends. This CDR3 contains 14 residues. CDR3 loop: CASSPEGPLYEQYF. In DNA form, the CDR3 reads TGTGCCAGCAGCCCTGAAGGGCCCCTCTACGAGCAGTACTTC.

The chain couples TRBV19 to TRBJ2-7; D gene uncertain. Germline loops: CDR1 LNHDA, CDR2 SQIVND (reference sequence). V lost 5 bases and J lost 3, with 11 bases in between. There are 13 residues in the CDR3. This chain's CDR3 is CASSPDPGYEQYF. As DNA, the CDR3 is TGTGCCAGTAGTCCCGACCCCGGCTACGAGCAGTACTTC.

This clonotype was observed at least ten times. The chain employs TRBV13 and TRBJ2-1; D may be TRBD1 (6 bases). The CDR3 covers 16 residues. V was trimmed by 3 bases and J by 0 bases, leaving 12 bases between them. The germline V gene encodes CDR1 PRHDT and CDR2 FYEKMQ (reference sequence). The CDR3 region is CASSFGQGSSYNEQFF. CDR3 sequence (DNA): TGTGCCAGCAGCTTTGGGCAGGGGAGCTCCTACAATGAGCAGTTCTTC.

Ten or more counts support this clonotype. The gene calls are TRBV5-1 and TRBJ1-2; D is perhaps TRBD1 (6 bases). V lost 3 bases and J 6 bases, leaving 18 bases between the germline ends. The CDR3 is 15 amino acids. Germline assignment: CDR1 SGHRS and CDR2 YFSETQ. The CDR3, as DNA: TGCGCCAGCAGCTCGGGGGCGATCAGGGGTCATGGCTACACCTTC. It yields the protein CASSSGAIRGHGYTF.

The genes are TRBV5-1 and TRBJ2-3, with 13 bases aligning to TRBD2. Germline CDR1 is SGHRS and CDR2 is YFSETQ. The CDR3 length is 16 residues. V lost 5 bases to trimming and J lost 5 bases; unmatched junction nucleotides: 8. For the CDR3, the DNA is TGCGCCAGCAGGATTGGACTAGCGGGAGCAATAGATACGCAGTATTTT. Protein product: CASRIGLAGAIDTQYF.

This clonotype has at least ten counts. The V and J genes are TRBV5-1 and TRBJ2-1, with 11 bases lining up with TRBD2. CDR3 length: 15 amino acids. The trim removed 4 bases at V and 7 bases at J, leaving 7 bases unmatched. CDR1 is SGHRS and CDR2 is YFSETQ in the germline V gene. CDR3 in DNA: TGCGCCAGCAGCACAGGACTAGCGGGCAGGAATGAGCAGTTCTTC. The encoded protein is CASSTGLAGRNEQFF.

This clonotype was observed at least ten times. This chain connects TRBV11-2 to TRBJ2-4, with 14 bases lining up with TRBD2. V lost 6 bases and J lost 2; bases outside the gene matches: 6. The CDR3 is made up of 17 amino acids. Per the germline V gene, CDR1 is SGHAT and CDR2 is FQNNGV. CDR3 amino acids: CASSQWTSGRTKNIQYF. CDR3 bases: TGTGCCAGCAGTCAGTGGACTAGCGGGAGGACCAAAAACATTCAGTACTTC.

In regard to this clonotype: This may come from a read error, since a much larger clone is one base off. Written as DNA, the CDR3 is TGTGCCAGCACCTCTAACGGGAGCACAGATACGCAGTATTTT. Translating gives CASTSNGSTDTQYF. The chain recombines TRBV2 with TRBJ2-3; no clear D. The V and J ends lost 7 bases and 0 bases respectively, with 11 bases between them. CDR3 length: 14 residues. The germline CDR1 and CDR2 sequences are SNHLY and FYNNEI.

This clonotype was found many times. The chain links TRBV12-3 or TRBV12-4 to TRBJ2-5, with D uncertain. The CDR3 totals 14 residues. V lost 5 bases, J lost 9 bases, and 19 bases lay in between. The CDR3 DNA follows: TGTGCCAGCAGTCACAATACCCCCTTTGAGGCCCAGTACTTC. Its translation: CASSHNTPFEAQYF.

This clonotype showed up many times. The V call is TRBV12-3 or TRBV12-4, the J call TRBJ2-1, with TRBD2 identical over 8 bases. Trimming took 6 bases from V and 7 from J; bases not matched to a gene: 14. The CDR3 sequence is 16 residues long. The CDR3 spells CASSLTIAGKGNEQFF. As DNA, the CDR3 is TGTGCCAGCAGCCTTACTATAGCGGGAAAGGGTAATGAGCAGTTCTTC.

A word on this clonotype: It may be a read error: a sequence one base away is much more abundant. The genes are TRBV5-1 and TRBJ2-7; 11 bases fit TRBD2. The CDR3 extends over 17 amino acids. Per the germline V gene, CDR1 is SGHRS and CDR2 is YFSETQ. Trimming cost V 4 bases and J 1 base; bases outside gene matches: 10. CDR3 protein: CASSPRTSGSRSYEQYF. The CDR3 DNA sequence: TGCGCCAGCAGCCCGAGGACTAGCGGGTCGCGATCCTACGAGCAGTACTTC.

This clonotype was seen ten or more times. The rearrangement joins TRBV5-1 to TRBJ2-1; D uncertain. V dropped 2 bases and J dropped 7 bases, with 4 bases sitting between them. This CDR3 is 11 amino acids long. Germline CDR1 and CDR2: SGHRS and YFSETQ. The CDR3 here is CASSFWNEQFF. CDR3 DNA sequence: TGCGCCAGCAGCTTTTGGAATGAGCAGTTCTTC. Full variable domain (missing parts from reference TRBV5-1 and TRBJ2-1): KAGVTQTPRYLIKTRGQQVTLSCSPISGHRSVSWYQQTPGQGLQFLFEYFSETQRNKGNFPGRFSGRQFSNSRSEMNVSTLELGDSALYLCASSFWNEQFFGPGTRLTVL.

This clonotype was seen many times. The chain combines TRBV7-9 with TRBJ1-1; D gene uncertain. The CDR3 is made up of 12 amino acids. V was trimmed by 3 bases and J by 4 bases, leaving 6 bases between them. CDR1 SEHNR and CDR2 FQNEAQ come from the germline V gene (reference sequence). The CDR3 spells CASSFSITEAFF. CDR3 nucleotides: TGTGCCAGCAGCTTCTCAATCACTGAAGCTTTCTTT.

Turning to this clonotype: A much larger clone sits a single nucleotide away, making a read error possible. The V and J genes are TRBV12-3 or TRBV12-4 and TRBJ2-3, with D hard to call. Deletions cut 5 bases from V and 0 bases from J, with 9 bases between. The CDR3 extends over 14 amino acids. The CDR3 DNA sequence: TGTGCCAGCAGTGTATTTCCTAGCACAGATACGCAGTATTTT. It translates to CASSVFPSTDTQYF.

The chain carries TRBV5-1 and TRBJ1-4, with TRBD1 identical over 8 bases. V lost 1 base to trimming and J lost 4 bases; unmatched junction nucleotides: 18. The CDR3 extends over 20 amino acids. Per the germline V gene, CDR1 is SGHRS and CDR2 is YFSETQ. The CDR3 region has the DNA TGCGCCAGCAGCTTGCGTCCCCACTTCAGGGGGCGCAGGGTTAATGAAAAACTGTTTTTT. It translates to CASSLRPHFRGRRVNEKLFF. Based on the CDR3 plus reference TRBV5-1 and TRBJ1-4, the full variable domain is KAGVTQTPRYLIKTRGQQVTLSCSPISGHRSVSWYQQTPGQGLQFLFEYFSETQRNKGNFPGRFSGRQFSNSRSEMNVSTLELGDSALYLCASSLRPHFRGRRVNEKLFFGSGTQLSVL.

With regard to this clonotype: A much bigger clone sits one base away, suggesting this may be a read error. This chain joins TRBV7-2 and TRBJ2-7; 10 nucleotides align to TRBD1. The CDR3 runs to 15 residues. Trimming cost V 5 bases and J 0 bases; bases outside gene matches: 4. In germline, CDR1 is SGHTA, CDR2 FQGNSA. CDR3 coding DNA: TGTGCCAGCAGCACGGACAGGGGGTACTCCTACGAGCAGTACTTC. Amino acids: CASSTDRGYSYEQYF.

A word on this clonotype: A read error may account for a junction end that differs from germline. The genes are TRBV11-2 and TRBJ2-7; TRBD1 aligns across 9 bases. CDR3 length: 15 residues. Germline loops: CDR1 SGHAT, CDR2 FQNNGV. The chain's CDR3 is CASSSNRGLSYEQCF. The CDR3 DNA follows: TGTGCCAGCAGCTCAAACAGGGGGCTCTCCTACGAGCAGTGCTTC.

This clonotype has ten or more counts. The chain is built from TRBV20-1 and TRBJ2-7; D is unclear. The CDR3 covers 12 residues. V gave up 6 bases and J gave up 5 bases, with 14 bases separating them. Germline loops: CDR1 DFQATT, CDR2 SNEGSKA (reference sequence). In DNA, the CDR3 is TGCAGTGCCCCATGGGGATCTGACGAGCAGTACTTC. Its translation is CSAPWGSDEQYF.

Regarding this clonotype: This may be a read error, as it is one base from a much larger clone. This chain links TRBV5-1 with TRBJ1-6, with a tentative D call TRBD1 (5 bases). The CDR3 is 15 amino acids. Per germline, CDR1 SGHRS and CDR2 YFSETQ. CDR3 in amino acids: CASSTDGTNNPPLHF. The CDR3 DNA is TGCGCCAGCAGTACTGATGGGACCAATAATCCACCCCTCCACTTT. The full variable domain, rest sourced from reference TRBV5-1 and TRBJ1-6, is KAGVTQTPRYLIKTRGQQVTLSCSPISGHRSVSWYQQTPGQGLQFLFEYFSETQRNKGNFPGRFSGRQFSNSRSEMNVSTLELGDSALYLCASSTDGTNNPPLHFGNGTRLTVT.

This clonotype has a count of ten or more. The J gene is TRBJ1-1, the V gene TRBV27, with 8 bases fitting TRBD1. The trim removed 8 bases at V and 1 base at J, leaving 6 bases unmatched. CDR1 MNHEY and CDR2 SMNVEV come from the germline V gene (reference sequence). This CDR3 is 14 amino acids long. DNA of the CDR3: TGTGCCAGCTATACCGGGACAGGGAACACTGAAGCTTTCTTT. Its translation is CASYTGTGNTEAFF.

This clonotype was counted a few times. The V gene is TRBV20-1, the J gene TRBJ1-1; D is uncertain. The V gene lost 3 bases and the J gene lost 2 bases, with 7 bases spanning the gap. This CDR3 has 12 residues. CDR1 is DFQATT, CDR2 SNEGSKA, per germline (reference sequence). CDR3 sequence: CSARRVNTEAFF. The CDR3 region has the DNA TGCAGTGCTAGGAGGGTTAACACTGAAGCTTTCTTT.

This clonotype was detected ten times or more. This chain links TRBV2 with TRBJ2-2, with a possible D match to TRBD2 (5 bases). The V end was cut by 4 bases, the J end by 2 bases, with 14 bases between. This CDR3 region has 16 residues. Germline V CDR1 and CDR2: SNHLY, FYNNEI. Here the CDR3 reads CASSVRVTVNTGELFF. The CDR3 nucleotides read TGTGCCAGCAGTGTGCGGGTTACCGTCAACACCGGGGAGCTGTTTTTT.

This clonotype was recorded at least ten times. The rearrangement uses TRBV6-1 and TRBJ1-1; D is ambiguous. Per the germline V gene, CDR1 is MNHNS and CDR2 is SASEGT. CDR3 length equals 11 residues. With 7 bases removed from V and 5 bases from J, the gap between germline ends came to 8 bases. The CDR3 DNA follows: TGTGCCAGCACCCGTGGAACTGAAGCTTTCTTT. It is translated as CASTRGTEAFF.

This clonotype occurred many times. This chain connects TRBV2 to TRBJ2-1; either TRBD1 or TRBD2 may supply D (6 bases each). CDR1 SNHLY and CDR2 FYNNEI come from the germline V gene. The CDR3 loop spans 14 amino acids. V lost 5 bases and J 6 bases, leaving 14 bases between the germline ends. The CDR3 DNA reads TGTGCCAGCAGTCACGACGGAGGGGGCAATGAGCAGTTCTTC. It codes for CASSHDGGGNEQFF.